This T cell receptor beta chain was found in a study of shared clonotypes between healthy human individuals. This clone appeared a few times. The assay was immunoSEQ multiplex PCR, and TCRdb's table has in-frame clones only and misses some. The data hold about 1 million clones, with around 74% observed a single time. CDR3 length: 16 amino acids. Germline CDR1 and CDR2: SGHNT and YENEEA. V was clipped by 4 bases and J by 9 bases; unmatched bases: 11. This chain links TRBV11-3 with TRBJ2-1, with 11 bases lining up with TRBD2. The material sequenced was memory CD4+ T cells sorted from blood. As to subset: CD45RA-negative fraction. This receptor was obtained from a young man in good health. In DNA, the CDR3 is TGTGCCAGCAGCTCCCGGCTAGCGGGAGGTGGAAGTGAGCAGTTCTTC. Translated, it gives CASSSRLAGGGSEQFF. The variable domain in full, completed from reference TRBV11-3 and TRBJ2-1, reads EAGVVQSPRYKIIEKKQPVAFWCNPISGHNTLYWYLQNLGQGPELLIRYENEEAVDDSQLPKDRFSAERLKGVDSTLKIQPAELGDSAVYLCASSSRLAGGGSEQFFGPGTRLTVL.